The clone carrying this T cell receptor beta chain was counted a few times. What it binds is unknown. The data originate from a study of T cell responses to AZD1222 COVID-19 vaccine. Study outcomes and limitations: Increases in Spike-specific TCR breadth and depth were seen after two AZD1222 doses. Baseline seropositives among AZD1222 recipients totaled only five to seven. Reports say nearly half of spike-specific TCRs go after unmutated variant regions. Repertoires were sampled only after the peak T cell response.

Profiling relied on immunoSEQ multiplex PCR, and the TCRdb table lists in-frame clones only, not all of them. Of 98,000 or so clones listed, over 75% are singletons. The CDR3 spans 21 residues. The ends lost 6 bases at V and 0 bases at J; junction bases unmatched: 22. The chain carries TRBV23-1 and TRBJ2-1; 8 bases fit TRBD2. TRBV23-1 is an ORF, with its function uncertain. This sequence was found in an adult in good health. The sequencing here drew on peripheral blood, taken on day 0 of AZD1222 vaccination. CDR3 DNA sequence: TGCGCCAGCAGCCCAAATCCGGGACTAGTGGGGGGCTGTAGCTCCTACAATGAGCAGTTCTTC. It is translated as CASSPNPGLVGGCSSYNEQFF.